This T cell receptor beta chain came from a study of cytomegalovirus exposure and HLA in healthy donors. The CDR3 consists of 16 residues. The V end was cut by 2 bases, the J end by 2 bases, with 15 bases between. Germline V gives CDR1 MNHEY, CDR2 SVGAGI. With 60 Vbeta and 13 Jbeta primers, the PCR was carried out. Using immunoSEQ multiplex PCR, the repertoire was profiled, and TCRdb retains in-frame clones only, with some absent. This sample has 100,000 to 150,000 clones, with around 75% found just once. V gene TRBV6-5 combines with J gene TRBJ1-1; possibly TRBD1 for D (6 bases). The source of this sequence is a man aged 55-75 years in good health and CMV-seropositive. Sequencing was done on a sample of PBMCs. The CDR3 region has the DNA TGTGCCAGCAGTTACCTCGGGGGGCAGCCAAACACTGAAGCTTTCTTT. This encodes CASSYLGGQPNTEAFF.